The 2 T cell receptor beta chains below were found in one sample sequenced in a study of shared clonotypes between healthy human individuals. Naive CD8 cells, CD45RO-negative and positively selected for CCR7, excluded terminally differentiated effector memory CD45RA+ cells. The data were produced by immunoSEQ multiplex PCR, yet TCRdb's version contains in-frame clones alone and is incomplete. The sample has under 2,000,000 clones, about 95% seen once; the top ten hold 0.9% to 1.5%. The source material was naive CD8+ T cells sorted from blood. Every receptor here comes from a man between 18 and 29 years old in good health.

Comment on this clone: This specimen includes other DNA sequences encoding the same CDR3. The chain has TRBV19 and TRBJ2-2; D unclear. Trimming took 3 bases from V and 5 from J, leaving 10 bases between them. This CDR3 comprises 14 residues. Germline V gene sequence: CDR1 LNHDA, CDR2 SQIVND (reference sequence). The CDR3 coding sequence is TGTGCCAGTAGTATCCCAAGATCAACCGGGGAGCTGTTTTTT. Its protein is CASSIPRSTGELFF.

This chain connects TRBV10-3 to TRBJ1-1; D is undetermined. V lost 6 bases, J lost 3 bases, and 14 bases lay in between. Germline loops: CDR1 ENHRY, CDR2 SYGVKD. There are 14 residues in the CDR3. Here the CDR3 DNA reads TGTGCCATCAGCCAAAGATCATCTGACACTGAAGCTTTCTTT. It specifies CAISQRSSDTEAFF.